Listed here are 29 T cell receptor beta chains from one sample, sequenced in a study of cytomegalovirus exposure and HLA in healthy donors. A multiplex PCR was run with 60 Vbeta primers and 13 Jbeta primers. Repertoires were generated with immunoSEQ multiplex PCR, while TCRdb's copy carries only in-frame clones and drops some. The data show about 60,000 clones, almost 75% seen once. Sequenced sample: PBMCs. The receptors stem from a man in his fifties in good health and CMV-seronegative.

CDR3 nucleotide sequence: TGTGCCACCAGGCAGGGCGATCAGCCCCAGCATTTT. It encodes CATRQGDQPQHF. The chain couples TRBV15 to TRBJ1-5, with D possibly being TRBD1 (5 bases). Germline V CDR1 and CDR2: LNHNV, YYDKDF (reference sequence). The CDR3 sequence is 12 residues long. The germline V and J ends were trimmed by 6 bases and 5 bases, with 8 bases remaining between them.

The chain has TRBV2 and TRBJ2-7, with D possibly matching TRBD2 (6 bases). Germline CDR1 reads SNHLY; CDR2 reads FYNNEI. The CDR3 is 16 amino acids. Trimming shortened V by 2 bases and J by 3 bases, and 17 bases separated the two germline ends. CDR3 nucleotide sequence: TGTGCCAGCAGTGAACGAAGGACGGTGGGGGGCTACGAGCAGTACTTC. It specifies CASSERRTVGGYEQYF.

CDR3 sequence: CASSQYRVGTGETQYF. As DNA, the CDR3 is TGCGCCAGCAGTCAATACAGGGTGGGGACAGGGGAGACCCAGTACTTC. The gene calls are TRBV23-1 and TRBJ2-5, with 9 bases aligning to TRBD1. TRBV23-1 is filed as an ORF, its function uncertain. The junction had 8 bases not matched to a gene; V was cut back by 1 base and J by 5 bases. The CDR3 consists of 16 residues.

This rearrangement joins TRBV7-6 to TRBJ2-2; perhaps TRBD2 as D (5 bases). Germline-derived CDR1 and CDR2 are SGHVS and FNYEAQ. The V gene lost 3 bases and the J gene lost 7 bases, with 6 bases spanning the gap. CDR3 length: 12 residues. CDR3 loop: CASSLAGGELFF. CDR3 DNA: TGTGCCAGCAGCTTGGCGGGCGGGGAGCTGTTTTTT.

The chain carries TRBV5-4 and TRBJ1-2; D not resolved. The V end was cut by 10 bases, the J end by 8 bases, with 21 bases between. The CDR3 length is 13 residues. Germline V gives CDR1 SGHNT, CDR2 YYREEE (reference sequence). The CDR3 here is CASRVRGSLGYTF. In nucleotides, the CDR3 is TGTGCCTCCCGTGTACGGGGTAGCTTGGGCTACACCTTC.

The gene calls are TRBV9 and TRBJ2-1, with 8 positions matching TRBD2. The CDR3 loop spans 14 amino acids. V lost 4 bases and J lost 7; bases outside the gene matches: 7. Germline values: CDR1 SGDLS, CDR2 YYNGEE. In DNA form, the CDR3 reads TGTGCCAGCAGCACTAGCGGTGGGGTTAATGAGCAGTTCTTC. It yields the protein CASSTSGGVNEQFF.

CDR3 bases: TGTGCCAGTAAATCCCAAGACAGGACGTACTATGGCTACACCTTC. Amino acid sequence: CASKSQDRTYYGYTF. V is TRBV19 and J is TRBJ1-2; D may be TRBD1 (6 bases). Trimming pared 7 bases from V and 3 bases from J, leaving 18 bases between. Germline V gene sequence: CDR1 LNHDA, CDR2 SQIVND (reference sequence). This CDR3 is 15 amino acids long.

V is TRBV27 and J is TRBJ2-2; no reliable D call. Germline CDR1 reads MNHEY; CDR2 reads SMNVEV (reference sequence). There are 16 residues in the CDR3. The germline V and J ends were trimmed by 2 bases and 2 bases, with 12 bases remaining between them. The CDR3 protein is CASSLPGRLNTGELFF. The CDR3 region has the DNA TGTGCCAGCAGTTTACCCGGCAGGCTCAACACCGGGGAGCTGTTTTTT.

This clone was seen once. The chain employs TRBV25-1 and TRBJ1-5; 9 bases fit TRBD1. CDR1 MGHDK and CDR2 SYGVNS come from the germline V gene. The CDR3 sequence is 14 residues long. Trimming removed 6 bases from V and 5 bases from J; junction bases left unmatched: 5. CDR3 nucleotides: TGTGCCAGCAGGGACAGGGGCTGGGATCAGCCCCAGCATTTT. Residues: CASRDRGWDQPQHF.

The chain combines TRBV6-6 with TRBJ1-1; maybe TRBD1 (5 bases). The germline gives CDR1 MNHNY, CDR2 SVGAGI (reference sequence). The CDR3 has 12 amino acids. Deletions cut 7 bases from V and 6 bases from J, with 12 bases between. DNA of the CDR3: TGTGCCAGCACCCCTGGGGGGTCTGAAGCTTTCTTT. Its protein product is CASTPGGSEAFF.

This clone was observed a single time. The rearrangement uses TRBV7-8 and TRBJ2-7; D may be TRBD2 (5 bases). In germline, CDR1 is SGHVS, CDR2 FQNEAQ. V was trimmed by 0 bases and J by 2 bases, leaving 8 bases between them. The CDR3 length is 14 residues. The CDR3 region has the DNA TGTGCCAGCAGCTTAGCTGGGGAGACCTACGAGCAGTACTTC. Its protein product is CASSLAGETYEQYF.

A few counts support this clone. The chain is built from TRBV2 and TRBJ1-1; the D gene is possibly TRBD1 (5 bases). V shed 6 bases and J shed 4 bases, with 21 bases lying between them. Germline CDR1 SNHLY, CDR2 FYNNEI. The CDR3 has 16 residues. CDR3 amino acids: CASSLQGQGLGTEAFF. The CDR3 DNA sequence: TGTGCCAGCAGCCTCCAGGGTCAGGGATTAGGCACTGAAGCTTTCTTT. The full variable domain, its missing parts supplied by reference TRBV2 and TRBJ1-1, is EPEVTQTPSHQVTQMGQEVILRCVPISNHLYFYWYRQILGQKVEFLVSFYNNEISEKSEIFDDQFSVERPDGSNFTLKIRSTKLEDSAMYFCASSLQGQGLGTEAFFGQGTRLTVV.

Comment on this clone: Other DNA sequences in the sample encode the same CDR3. The rearrangement links TRBV30 to TRBJ1-3; 7 nucleotides match TRBD1. The germline V gene has CDR1 GTSNPN and CDR2 SVGIG (reference sequence). This CDR3 contains 15 residues. J was trimmed by 0 bases and V by 2 bases; bases with no gene match: 4. CDR3 amino acids: CAWSRDSGSGNTIYF. In nucleotides, the CDR3 is TGTGCCTGGAGTCGGGACAGCGGCTCTGGAAACACCATATATTTT.

This chain connects TRBV19 to TRBJ1-4, with 7 positions matching TRBD1. In germline, CDR1 is LNHDA, CDR2 SQIVND (reference sequence). J was trimmed by 6 bases and V by 5 bases; bases with no gene match: 12. The CDR3 length is 16 residues. The CDR3, as DNA: TGTGCCAGTAGTCCCCAACCACAGGGGCAGCATGAAAAACTGTTTTTT. It is translated as CASSPQPQGQHEKLFF.

J is TRBJ1-2 and V is TRBV7-8; maybe TRBD1 (6 bases). The CDR3 covers 17 residues. The V gene lost 5 bases and the J gene lost 5 bases, with 24 bases spanning the gap. CDR1 and CDR2 from the germline V gene are SGHVS and FQNEAQ. CDR3 protein: CASSPYRDQPGPYGYTF. The CDR3 coding sequence is TGTGCCAGCAGCCCGTACAGGGATCAGCCGGGGCCGTATGGCTACACCTTC.

This chain joins TRBV6-6 and TRBJ2-5, with 7 nucleotides matching TRBD1. Trimming removed 2 bases from V and 5 bases from J; junction bases left unmatched: 5. CDR3 size: 14 residues. Germline values: CDR1 MNHNY, CDR2 SVGAGI (reference sequence). For the CDR3, the DNA is TGTGCCAGCAGTTACCGGGACAGAGAGGAGACCCAGTACTTC. This sequence encodes CASSYRDREETQYF.

The chain has TRBV7-8 and TRBJ1-5; 7 bases map to TRBD1. There are 14 residues in the CDR3. J was trimmed by 9 bases and V by 2 bases; bases with no gene match: 7. Germline V gives CDR1 SGHVS, CDR2 FQNEAQ. The CDR3 protein is CASSLKQGFRPQHF. DNA for the CDR3: TGTGCCAGCAGCTTAAAACAGGGGTTTAGGCCCCAGCATTTT. The complete variable domain, with remaining parts taken from reference TRBV7-8 and TRBJ1-5, reads GAGVSQSPRYKVAKRGQDVALRCDPISGHVSLFWYQQALGQGPEFLTYFQNEAQLDKSGLPSDRFFAERPEGSVSTLKIQRTQQEDSAVYLCASSLKQGFRPQHFGDGTRLSIL.

The CDR3 sequence is CASSAGTGGAVGEKLFF. DNA of the CDR3: TGTGCCAGCAGCGCAGGCACCGGAGGGGCCGTAGGCGAAAAACTGTTTTTT. This rearrangement joins TRBV7-3 to TRBJ1-4, with a tentative D call TRBD1 (5 bases). Germline CDR1 and CDR2: SGHTA and FQGTGA. The CDR3 runs 17 residues. Trimming removed 5 bases from V and 8 bases from J, with 24 bases in between.

The chain employs TRBV30 and TRBJ2-7; D gene uncertain. The V gene's germline CDR1 is GTSNPN and CDR2 SVGIG (reference sequence). Trimming stripped 0 bases from V and 9 bases from J, with 18 bases between. The CDR3 totals 14 residues. The CDR3 coding sequence is TGTGCCTGGAGTGTAGCTCAAGTTGGTCCGTTGCAGTACTTC. Amino acids: CAWSVAQVGPLQYF.

V and J are TRBV30 and TRBJ2-7, with 12 bases fitting TRBD1. This CDR3 has 14 amino acids. Germline CDR1 GTSNPN, CDR2 SVGIG (reference sequence). V shed 3 bases and J 6 bases; nucleotides not matched to a gene: 6. CDR3 DNA sequence: TGTGCCTGGAGCGAGGGACAGGGGGCGGCCGAGCAGTACTTC. Protein sequence: CAWSEGQGAAEQYF. The full variable domain, rest sourced from reference TRBV30 and TRBJ2-7, is SQTIHQWPATLVQPVGSPLSLECTVEGTSNPNLYWYRQAAGRGLQLLFYSVGIGQISSEVPQNLSASRPQDRQFILSSKKLLLSDSGFYLCAWSEGQGAAEQYFGPGTRLTVT.

There are a few counts of this clone. V usage is TRBV7-8 and J usage is TRBJ1-1; no reliable D call. This CDR3 has 14 amino acids. Looked up from germline, CDR1 is SGHVS and CDR2 is FQNEAQ. The V end lost 5 bases, the J end lost 1 base, and 11 bases lay between the germline ends. In DNA form, the CDR3 reads TGTGCCAGCAGCCCGAGCGGGCGGAACACTGAAGCTTTCTTT. As protein: CASSPSGRNTEAFF.

On this clone itself: The junction departs from the called germline gene at one end, perhaps through a read error. This chain connects TRBV10-3 to TRBJ2-7, with D tentatively TRBD2 (5 bases). In germline, CDR1 is ENHRY, CDR2 SYGVKD. CDR3 length equals 13 residues. CDR3 sequence reads: CASSEAEVSEQYF. In nucleotides, the CDR3 is TGTGCCAGCAGTGAAGCGGAAGTATCCGAGCAGTACTTC.

The chain carries TRBV7-3 and TRBJ2-3, with a tentative D call TRBD2 (5 bases). The CDR3 contains 14 residues. Trimming left V 5 bases short and J 5 bases short, with 14 bases between. Germline values: CDR1 SGHTA, CDR2 FQGTGA. In DNA, the CDR3 is TGTGCCAGCAGCCCCGGGGTCTTGGGAGATACGCAGTATTTT. Protein: CASSPGVLGDTQYF.

This clone was detected a few times. The chain couples TRBV5-1 to TRBJ2-1, with 9 bases matching TRBD1. The germline V gene encodes CDR1 SGHRS and CDR2 YFSETQ. The CDR3 sequence is 16 residues long. Trimming at V came to 1 base and at J to 8 bases, leaving 10 bases not matched to a gene. CDR3 bases: TGCGCCAGCAGCTTGCGCCTGGACAGGGGTCGTCATGAGCAGTTCTTC. It codes for CASSLRLDRGRHEQFF.

CDR3 sequence: CASQGAKNIQYF. As DNA, the CDR3 is TGCGCCAGCCAGGGGGCCAAAAACATTCAGTACTTC. The chain recombines TRBV5-1 with TRBJ2-4; D perhaps matches TRBD1 (6 bases). CDR3 size: 12 residues. Germline CDR1 and CDR2: SGHRS and YFSETQ. Trimming pared 7 bases from V and 1 base from J, leaving 6 bases between.

J is TRBJ1-2 and V is TRBV30, with D possibly matching TRBD1 (6 bases). CDR1 and CDR2 (germline): GTSNPN, SVGIG (reference sequence). CDR3 size: 14 residues. V shed 5 bases and J shed 3 bases, with 16 bases lying between them. Here the CDR3 DNA reads TGTGCCTGGCTCGAGGAGGCAGGGGACTATGGCTACACCTTC. Encoded protein: CAWLEEAGDYGYTF.

This chain links TRBV27 with TRBJ1-1; D is unclear. V was cut by 0 bases and J by 0 bases, with 8 bases left in between. CDR1 and CDR2 (germline): MNHEY, SMNVEV (reference sequence). The CDR3 sequence is 15 residues long. CDR3 protein: CASSLSGEMNTEAFF. CDR3 nucleotides: TGTGCCAGCAGTTTATCCGGAGAAATGAACACTGAAGCTTTCTTT.

The J gene is TRBJ1-1, the V gene TRBV6-1, with 9 positions matching TRBD1. The CDR3 is made up of 15 amino acids. V trimming: 3 bases; J trimming: 5 bases; junction bases outside the gene matches: 7. Germline lookup yields CDR1 MNHNS and CDR2 SASEGT. The CDR3 loop is CASSEDRGRMTEAFF. CDR3 in DNA: TGTGCCAGCAGTGAGGACAGGGGCCGTATGACTGAAGCTTTCTTT.

This chain uses TRBV6-5 with TRBJ2-7; 9 bases agree with TRBD1. V dropped 2 bases and J dropped 6; count of bases not matched to a gene: 5. This CDR3 has 14 amino acids. Germline-derived CDR1 and CDR2 are MNHEY and SVGAGI. Written as DNA, the CDR3 is TGTGCCAGCAGTTACGGAGACAGGGGGTTCGAGCAGTACTTC. This encodes CASSYGDRGFEQYF.